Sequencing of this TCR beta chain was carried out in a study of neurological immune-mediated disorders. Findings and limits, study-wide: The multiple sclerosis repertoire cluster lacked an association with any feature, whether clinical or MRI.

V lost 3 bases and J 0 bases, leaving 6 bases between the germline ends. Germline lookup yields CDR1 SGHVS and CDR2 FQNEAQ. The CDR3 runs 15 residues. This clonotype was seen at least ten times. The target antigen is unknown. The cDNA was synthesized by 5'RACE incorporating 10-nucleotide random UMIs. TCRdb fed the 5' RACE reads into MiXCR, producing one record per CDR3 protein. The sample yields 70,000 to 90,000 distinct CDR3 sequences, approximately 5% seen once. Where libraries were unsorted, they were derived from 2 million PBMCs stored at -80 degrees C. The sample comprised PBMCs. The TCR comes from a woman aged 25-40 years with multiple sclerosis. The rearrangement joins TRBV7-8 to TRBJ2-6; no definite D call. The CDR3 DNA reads TGTGCCAGCAGCTTGTCCGGCTCTGGGGCCAACGTCCTGACTTTC. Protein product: CASSLSGSGANVLTF.